This TCR beta chain stems from a study of metastatic and nonmetastatic thyroid tumors. This clone was detected many times. V trimming: 0 bases; J trimming: 12 bases; junction bases outside the gene matches: 1. CDR1 and CDR2 from the germline V gene are GTSNPN and SVGIG (reference sequence). The CDR3 loop spans 11 amino acids. TCRdb recomputed clones from the PCR reads via MiXCR. The table records tens of thousands of clones, 24% of them present only once. All patients were untreated before thyroid surgery. The sequence came from a male donor with papillary thyroid cancer or a benign thyroid nodule (not recorded which). Some clones in this sample may be carry-over from other donors' samples. Sequencing was done on a sample of blood. V usage is TRBV30 and J usage is TRBJ2-1; 8 bases map to TRBD2. CDR3 bases: TGTGCCTGGAGTGTCCTAGCGGGGCAGTTCTTC. This sequence encodes CAWSVLAGQFF. Using reference TRBV30 and TRBJ2-1 for the parts outside the CDR3, the full variable domain is SQTIHQWPATLVQPVGSPLSLECTVEGTSNPNLYWYRQAAGRGLQLLFYSVGIGQISSEVPQNLSASRPQDRQFILSSKKLLLSDSGFYLCAWSVLAGQFFGPGTRLTVL.